This T cell receptor beta chain was identified in a study of blood T cell repertoires in COVID-19 (dated by TCRdb to the early 2020s). As for the study more broadly: Collaborator samples came from the United States, Italy and Spain and covered acute and convalescent phases of COVID-19. Deeply sampled blood TCRbeta repertoires from subjects exposed to, actively infected with, or recovered from COVID-19 were included in the dataset. The prospective study material was composed of cDNA or gDNA derived from T cells, B-cell-depleted T cells, or PBMCs. A de-identified subject ID, COVID-19 status, age in years and sex were almost always included in the sample metadata. Where available, HLA class I and class II types were obtained from metadata supplied by the sample provider rather than from assay-based typing. The repertoires were made available in a free public database intended to serve as a resource for research on the immune response to SARS-CoV-2. The samples were drawn from the first 160 participants of the ongoing ImmuneRACE study and from over a thousand subjects provided by 6 global collaborators.

Results and caveats for the whole study, not just this receptor: The amount of clinical and demographic metadata varied by source and participant and was provided uncurated.

The immunoSEQ Assay, a bias-controlled multiplex PCR, was used to amplify TCRbeta CDR3 regions from genomic DNA. As for the original processing: Within the assay, amplification of reference gene primers was used to estimate how many nucleated cells each sample contained. Sequence reads were collapsed and filtered to measure the absolute abundance of every unique TCRbeta CDR3 rearrangement. Productive Simpson clonality was computed per sample as the square root of Simpson's diversity index over productive rearrangements. TCRdb took over this immuneACCESS table, retaining in-frame rearrangements with V and J assigned. Such tables are incomplete; in checked studies, under half of the missing clones stem from an unresolved V gene, and the remainder is unexplained. V and J calls and clone size are those listed in that table; D and trimming were worked out from the DNA. The sample table records about 380,000 clones; 85% of these occur just once. The ten largest clonotypes hold 3.5% to 4% of the sample.

Taken from cysteine to phenylalanine, the CDR3 has 15 residues. The retained sequence is limited to the CDR3, 45 bases, with the frame set at the first base. V loses 3 bases of germline sequence and J loses 5 bases, and the interval between the two ends is 14 bases. The germline V gene (reference sequence) specifies LGHDT as CDR1 and YNNKEL as CDR2. Collaborating institutions collected whole blood in K2EDTA tubes following their own protocols. For TCRbeta analysis, collaborators shipped samples as frozen whole blood, isolated PBMCs, or DNA extracted from either of those sample types. As for this clone: Its antigen target is currently unknown. Per-nucleotide qualities are absent, and no much larger clonotype sits a single base away.

This sequence originates from a woman between 18 and 30 years old with acute or convalescent COVID-19. Input material: peripheral blood. The chain is made from TRBV3-1 (or the pseudogene TRBV3-2) and TRBJ2-1; TRBD1 is possibly the D segment (5 matching bases). The CDR3 protein is CASSHIGRVNNEQFF. The DNA sequence is TGTGCCAGCAGCCACATAGGCAGGGTGAACAATGAGCAGTTCTTC.